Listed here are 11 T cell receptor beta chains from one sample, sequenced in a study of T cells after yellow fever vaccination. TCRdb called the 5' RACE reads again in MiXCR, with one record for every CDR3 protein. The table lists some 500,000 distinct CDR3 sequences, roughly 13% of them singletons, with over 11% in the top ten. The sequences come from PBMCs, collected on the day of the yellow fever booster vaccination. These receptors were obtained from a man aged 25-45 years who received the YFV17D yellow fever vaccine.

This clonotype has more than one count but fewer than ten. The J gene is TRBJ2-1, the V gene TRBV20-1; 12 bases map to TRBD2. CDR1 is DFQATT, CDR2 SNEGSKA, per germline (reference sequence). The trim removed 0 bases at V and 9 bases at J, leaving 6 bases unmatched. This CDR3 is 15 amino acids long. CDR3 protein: CSARDGGLAGSEQFF. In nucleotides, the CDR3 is TGCAGTGCTAGAGACGGAGGACTAGCGGGAAGTGAGCAGTTCTTC.

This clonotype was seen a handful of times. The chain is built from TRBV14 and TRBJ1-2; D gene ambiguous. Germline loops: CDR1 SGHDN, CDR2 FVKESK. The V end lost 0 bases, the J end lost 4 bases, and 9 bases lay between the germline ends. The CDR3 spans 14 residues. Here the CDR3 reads CASSQEISPYGYTF. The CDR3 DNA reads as TGTGCCAGCAGCCAAGAAATCAGCCCCTATGGCTACACCTTC.

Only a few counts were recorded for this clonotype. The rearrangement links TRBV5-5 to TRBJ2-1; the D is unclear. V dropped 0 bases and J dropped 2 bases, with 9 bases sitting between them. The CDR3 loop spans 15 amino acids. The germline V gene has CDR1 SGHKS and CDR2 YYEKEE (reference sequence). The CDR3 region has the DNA TGTGCCAGCAGCTTGGCGGATCCGACCTACAATGAGCAGTTCTTC. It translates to CASSLADPTYNEQFF.

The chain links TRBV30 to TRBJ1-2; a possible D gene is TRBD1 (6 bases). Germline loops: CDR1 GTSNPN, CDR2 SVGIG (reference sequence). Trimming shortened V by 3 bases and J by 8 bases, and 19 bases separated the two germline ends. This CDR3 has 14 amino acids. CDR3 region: CAWSEPTGFGGYTF. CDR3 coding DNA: TGTGCCTGGAGCGAGCCTACAGGGTTCGGAGGCTACACCTTC.

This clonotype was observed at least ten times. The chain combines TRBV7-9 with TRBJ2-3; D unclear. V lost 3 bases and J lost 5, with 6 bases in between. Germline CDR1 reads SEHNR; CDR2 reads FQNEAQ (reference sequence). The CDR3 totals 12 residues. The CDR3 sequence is CASSFGLDTQYF. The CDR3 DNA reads TGTGCCAGCAGCTTTGGTTTAGATACGCAGTATTTT.

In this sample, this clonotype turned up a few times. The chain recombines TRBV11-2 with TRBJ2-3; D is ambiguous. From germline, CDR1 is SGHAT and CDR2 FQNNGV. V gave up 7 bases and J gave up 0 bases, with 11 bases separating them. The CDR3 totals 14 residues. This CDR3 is CASNWGTSTDTQYF. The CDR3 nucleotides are TGTGCCAGCAATTGGGGAACTAGCACAGATACGCAGTATTTT.

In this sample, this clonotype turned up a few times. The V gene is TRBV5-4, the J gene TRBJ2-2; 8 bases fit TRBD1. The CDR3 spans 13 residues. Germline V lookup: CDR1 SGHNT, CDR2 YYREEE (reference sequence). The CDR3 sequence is CAEQGANTGELFF. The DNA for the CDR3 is TGTGCTGAACAGGGGGCGAACACCGGGGAGCTGTTTTTT.

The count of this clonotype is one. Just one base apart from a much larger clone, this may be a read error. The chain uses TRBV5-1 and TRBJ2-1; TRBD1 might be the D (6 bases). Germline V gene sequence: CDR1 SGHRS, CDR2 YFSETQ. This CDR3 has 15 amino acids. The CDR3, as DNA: TGCGCCAGCAGCAAGGACAGCAGCTCCCACAATGAGCAGTTCTTC. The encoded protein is CASSKDSSSHNEQFF. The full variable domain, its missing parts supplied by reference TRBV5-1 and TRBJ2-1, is KAGVTQTPRYLIKTRGQQVTLSCSPISGHRSVSWYQQTPGQGLQFLFEYFSETQRNKGNFPGRFSGRQFSNSRSEMNVSTLELGDSALYLCASSKDSSSHNEQFFGPGTRLTVL.

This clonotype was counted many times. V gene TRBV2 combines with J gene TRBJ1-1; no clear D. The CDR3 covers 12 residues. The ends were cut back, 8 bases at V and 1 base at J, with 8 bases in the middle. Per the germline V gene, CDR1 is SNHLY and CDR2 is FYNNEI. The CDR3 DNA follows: TGTGCCAGCCTCCCCGGGAACACTGAAGCTTTCTTT. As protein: CASLPGNTEAFF.

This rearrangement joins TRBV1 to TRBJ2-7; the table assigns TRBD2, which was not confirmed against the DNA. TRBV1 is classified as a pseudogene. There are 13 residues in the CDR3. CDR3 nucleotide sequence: TGTGCCAGCAGCGGCGAGGGCCCCGGCGAGCAGTACTTC. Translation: CASSGEGPGEQYF.

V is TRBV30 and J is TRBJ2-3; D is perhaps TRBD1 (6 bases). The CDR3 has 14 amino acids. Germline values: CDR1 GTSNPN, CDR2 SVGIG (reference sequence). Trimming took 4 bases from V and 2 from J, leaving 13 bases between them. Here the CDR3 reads CAWTVGQNTDTQYF. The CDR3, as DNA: TGTGCCTGGACGGTAGGACAGAACACAGATACGCAGTATTTT. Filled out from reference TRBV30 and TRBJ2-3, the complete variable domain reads SQTIHQWPATLVQPVGSPLSLECTVEGTSNPNLYWYRQAAGRGLQLLFYSVGIGQISSEVPQNLSASRPQDRQFILSSKKLLLSDSGFYLCAWTVGQNTDTQYFGPGTRLTVL.